The TCR beta chain described here comes from a study of blood T cell repertoires in COVID-19. The study drew participants aged about 18 to 95 years from approximately 23 US areas. Which cohort a participant joined came from the clinical history participants gave. The assay was immunoSEQ multiplex PCR, and TCRdb's table has in-frame clones only and misses some. The data hold about 430,000 clones, with around nine tenths observed a single time. The CDR3 runs 15 residues. V was cut by 4 bases and J by 2 bases, with 14 bases left in between. CDR1 LGHDT and CDR2 YNNKEL come from the germline V gene (reference sequence).

This sequence was found in a woman in her 30s with acute COVID-19. The specimen was PBMCs or T cells enriched from blood (not recorded which). The chain combines TRBV3-1 (or the pseudogene TRBV3-2) with TRBJ1-1; tentative D call: TRBD1 (5 bases). CDR3 in DNA: TGTGCCAGCAGCCCCCTCCGGGGGATAAACACTGAAGCTTTCTTT. Protein sequence: CASSPLRGINTEAFF.